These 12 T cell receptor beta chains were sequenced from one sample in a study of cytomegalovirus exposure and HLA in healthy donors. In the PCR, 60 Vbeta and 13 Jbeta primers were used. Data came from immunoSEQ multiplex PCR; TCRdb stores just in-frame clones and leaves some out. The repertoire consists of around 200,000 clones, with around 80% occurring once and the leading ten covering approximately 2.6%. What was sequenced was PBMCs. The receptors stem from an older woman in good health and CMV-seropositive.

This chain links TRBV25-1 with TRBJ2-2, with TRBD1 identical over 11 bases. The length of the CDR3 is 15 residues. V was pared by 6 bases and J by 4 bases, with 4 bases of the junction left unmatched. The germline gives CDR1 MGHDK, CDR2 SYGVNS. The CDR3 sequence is CASSIGQGATGELFF. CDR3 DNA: TGTGCCAGCAGCATAGGACAGGGGGCCACCGGGGAGCTGTTTTTT.

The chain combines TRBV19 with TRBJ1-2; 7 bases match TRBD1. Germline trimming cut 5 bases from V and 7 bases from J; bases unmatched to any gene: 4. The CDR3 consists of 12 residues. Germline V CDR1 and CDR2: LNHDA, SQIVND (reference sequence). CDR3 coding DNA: TGTGCCAGTAGTCTCAGGGACAGTGGCTACACCTTC. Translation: CASSLRDSGYTF.

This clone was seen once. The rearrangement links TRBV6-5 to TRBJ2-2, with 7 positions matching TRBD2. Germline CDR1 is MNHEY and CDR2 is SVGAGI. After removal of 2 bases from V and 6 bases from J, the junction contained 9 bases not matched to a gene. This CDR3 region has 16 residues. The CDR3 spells CASSYHPGTKPGELFF. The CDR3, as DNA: TGTGCCAGCAGTTACCATCCCGGGACTAAACCCGGGGAGCTGTTTTTT.

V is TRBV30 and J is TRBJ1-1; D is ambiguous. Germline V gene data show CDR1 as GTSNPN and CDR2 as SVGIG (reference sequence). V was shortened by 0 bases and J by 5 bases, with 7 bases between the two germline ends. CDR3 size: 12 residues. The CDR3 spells CAWSVTGTEAFF. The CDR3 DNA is TGTGCCTGGAGTGTAACGGGGACTGAAGCTTTCTTT.

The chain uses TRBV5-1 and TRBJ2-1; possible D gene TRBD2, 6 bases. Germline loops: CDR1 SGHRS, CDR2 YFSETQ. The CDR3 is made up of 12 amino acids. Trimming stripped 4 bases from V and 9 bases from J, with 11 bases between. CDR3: CASSNRLVEQFF. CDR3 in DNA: TGCGCCAGCAGCAATCGACTAGTTGAGCAGTTCTTC.

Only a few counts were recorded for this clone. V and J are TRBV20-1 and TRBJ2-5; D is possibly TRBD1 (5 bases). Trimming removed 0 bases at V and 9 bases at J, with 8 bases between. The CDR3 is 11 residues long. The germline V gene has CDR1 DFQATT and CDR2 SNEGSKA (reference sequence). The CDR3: CSARDEGAQYF. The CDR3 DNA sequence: TGCAGTGCTAGAGATGAAGGGGCCCAGTACTTC.

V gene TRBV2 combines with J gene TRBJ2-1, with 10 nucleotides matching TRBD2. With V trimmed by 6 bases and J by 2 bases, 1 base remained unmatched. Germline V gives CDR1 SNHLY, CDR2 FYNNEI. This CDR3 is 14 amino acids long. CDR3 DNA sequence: TGTGCCAGCAGACTAGCGGGGCCCTACAATGAGCAGTTCTTC. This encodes CASRLAGPYNEQFF. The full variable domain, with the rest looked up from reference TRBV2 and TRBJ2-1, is EPEVTQTPSHQVTQMGQEVILRCVPISNHLYFYWYRQILGQKVEFLVSFYNNEISEKSEIFDDQFSVERPDGSNFTLKIRSTKLEDSAMYFCASRLAGPYNEQFFGPGTRLTVL.

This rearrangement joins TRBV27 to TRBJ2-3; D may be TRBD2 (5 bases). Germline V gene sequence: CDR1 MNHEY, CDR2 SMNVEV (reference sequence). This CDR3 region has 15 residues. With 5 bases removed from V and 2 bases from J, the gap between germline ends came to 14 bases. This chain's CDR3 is CASSPRTSFTDTQYF. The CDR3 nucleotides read TGTGCCAGCAGTCCGAGGACTTCGTTCACAGATACGCAGTATTTT.

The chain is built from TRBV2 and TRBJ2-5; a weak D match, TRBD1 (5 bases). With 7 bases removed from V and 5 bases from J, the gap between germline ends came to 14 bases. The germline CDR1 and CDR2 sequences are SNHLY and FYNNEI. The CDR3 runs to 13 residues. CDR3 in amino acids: CASNPPGHETQYF. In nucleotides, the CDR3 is TGTGCCAGCAACCCCCCAGGGCACGAGACCCAGTACTTC.

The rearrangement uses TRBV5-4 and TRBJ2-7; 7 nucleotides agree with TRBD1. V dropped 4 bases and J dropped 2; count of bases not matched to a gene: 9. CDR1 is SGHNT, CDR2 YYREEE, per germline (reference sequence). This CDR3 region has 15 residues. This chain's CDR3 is CASSTGTVYPYEQYF. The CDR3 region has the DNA TGTGCCAGCAGCACCGGGACAGTTTATCCCTACGAGCAGTACTTC.

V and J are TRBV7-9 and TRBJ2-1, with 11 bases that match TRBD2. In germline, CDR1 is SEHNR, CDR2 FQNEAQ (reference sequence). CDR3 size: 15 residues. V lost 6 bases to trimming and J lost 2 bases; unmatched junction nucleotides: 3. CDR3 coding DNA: TGTGCCAGCAGGAAACTAGCGGGGGCCTACAATGAGCAGTTCTTC. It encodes CASRKLAGAYNEQFF.

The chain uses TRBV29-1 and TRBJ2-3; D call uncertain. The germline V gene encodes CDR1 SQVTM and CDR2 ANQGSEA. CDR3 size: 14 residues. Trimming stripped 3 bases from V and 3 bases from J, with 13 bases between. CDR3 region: CSVDTPAVTDTQYF. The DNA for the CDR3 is TGCAGCGTTGATACCCCCGCGGTAACAGATACGCAGTATTTT.